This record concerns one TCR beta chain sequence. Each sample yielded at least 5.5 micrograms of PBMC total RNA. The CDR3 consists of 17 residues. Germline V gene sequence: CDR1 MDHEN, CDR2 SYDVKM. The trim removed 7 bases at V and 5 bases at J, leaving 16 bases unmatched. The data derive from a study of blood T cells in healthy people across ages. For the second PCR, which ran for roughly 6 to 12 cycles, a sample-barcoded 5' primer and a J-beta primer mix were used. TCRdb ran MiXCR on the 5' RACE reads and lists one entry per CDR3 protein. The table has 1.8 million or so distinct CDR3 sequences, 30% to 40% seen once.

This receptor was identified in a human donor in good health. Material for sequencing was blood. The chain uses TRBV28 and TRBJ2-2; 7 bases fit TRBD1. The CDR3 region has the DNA TGTGCCAGCACCCACATCCGCCGAGGGGGCCGAACCGGGGAGCTGTTTTTT. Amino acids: CASTHIRRGGRTGELFF. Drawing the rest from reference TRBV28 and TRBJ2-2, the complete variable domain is DVKVTQSSRYLVKRTGEKVFLECVQDMDHENMFWYRQDPGLGLRLIYFSYDVKMKEKGDIPEGYSVSREKKERFSLILESASTNQTSMYLCASTHIRRGGRTGELFFGEGSRLTVL.